One and the same sample provided the 4 T cell receptor beta chains below, sequenced in a study of cytotoxic CD8 clonotypes in ibrutinib-treated CLL. Generated by immunoSEQ multiplex PCR, the TCRdb table keeps only in-frame clones and is missing some. This table has about 200,000 clones, over 60% appearing once. The sample consisted of PBMCs, taken after 24 months of ibrutinib treatment. The receptors shown here come from a human donor with chronic lymphocytic leukemia.

This chain links TRBV7-8 with TRBJ2-1, with a weak D call TRBD2 (6 bases). Germline CDR1 and CDR2: SGHVS and FQNEAQ. Deletions cut 5 bases from V and 10 bases from J, with 15 bases between. CDR3 length: 13 residues. In DNA, the CDR3 is TGTGCCAGCAGCCCTAAACGCGGAGGGGAGCAGTTCTTC. Amino acids: CASSPKRGGEQFF.

The V and J genes are TRBV28 and TRBJ2-1; no clear D gene. Deletions cut 0 bases from V and 7 bases from J, with 10 bases between. Germline values: CDR1 MDHEN, CDR2 SYDVKM. The CDR3 covers 14 residues. The CDR3: CASSLWGTWNEQFF. Here the CDR3 DNA reads TGTGCCAGCAGTTTATGGGGTACTTGGAATGAGCAGTTCTTC.

The rearrangement uses TRBV7-3 and TRBJ2-1; D could derive from TRBD1 or TRBD2 (5 bases each). The germline gives CDR1 SGHTA, CDR2 FQGTGA. This CDR3 has 14 residues. V was cut by 2 bases and J by 8 bases, with 13 bases left in between. The DNA of the CDR3 is TGTGCCAGCAGCTTAGAGGGTGTGGGGGATGAGCAGTTCTTC. Amino acids: CASSLEGVGDEQFF.

Remarks on this clone: At the DNA level, this CDR3 is encoded by other sequences in the same sample as well. V and J are TRBV7-2 and TRBJ2-7, with D perhaps assigned TRBD1 or TRBD2 (6 bases each). Germline assignment: CDR1 SGHTA and CDR2 FQGNSA. This CDR3 is 14 amino acids long. Trimming took 1 base from V and 1 from J, leaving 8 bases between them. CDR3 coding DNA: TGTGCCAGCAGCTTAGTAGGGGGGTCCTACGAGCAGTACTTC. Residues: CASSLVGGSYEQYF.